The 26 T cell receptor beta chains listed next were all sequenced from one sample in a study of T cell repertoires in cytomegalovirus infection. For these receptors, no antigen is known. Each CDR3 protein is one row after TCRdb ran MiXCR on the reads. Of some 700,000 distinct CDR3 sequences listed, about 30% are singletons. The starting material was cultured PBMCs, obtained from culture after CMV antigen stimulation. These receptors were collected from a human donor in good health (CMV status not recorded). Some clones in this sample may be carry-over from other donors' samples.

To note about this clonotype: The junction shows a germline mismatch at one end, possibly a read error. The V gene is TRBV12-3 or TRBV12-4, the J gene TRBJ1-1; a possible D gene is TRBD1 (5 bases). CDR3 length: 17 amino acids. CDR3: CDSSFTAFGTANTEAFF. The DNA of the CDR3 is TGTGACAGCAGTTTTACTGCCTTCGGGACGGCGAACACTGAAGCTTTCTTT.

This rearrangement joins TRBV5-4 to TRBJ1-3; no definite D call. The CDR3 is 16 residues long. The germline gives CDR1 SGHNT, CDR2 YYREEE (reference sequence). Deletions cut 3 bases from V and 0 bases from J, with 13 bases between. Here the CDR3 DNA reads TGTGCCAGCAGCTCCCCTGGGAGGAGCTCTGGAAACACCATATATTTT. It codes for CASSSPGRSSGNTIYF.

Only a few counts were recorded for this clonotype. This chain connects TRBV20-1 to TRBJ1-2; 8 positions agree with TRBD1. Germline trimming cut 3 bases from V and 4 bases from J; bases unmatched to any gene: 22. CDR1 DFQATT and CDR2 SNEGSKA come from the germline V gene (reference sequence). CDR3 length: 19 amino acids. For the CDR3, the DNA is TGCAGTGCTAGCAAGTCCTTGGCCGCATTGGACAGGGACCTCTATGGCTACACCTTC. Residues: CSASKSLAALDRDLYGYTF.

In this sample, this clonotype turned up many times. The chain carries TRBV7-2 and TRBJ1-1; no reliable D call. Trimming pared 2 bases from V and 0 bases from J, leaving 13 bases between. The CDR3 spans 16 residues. In germline, CDR1 is SGHTA, CDR2 FQGNSA. The CDR3: CASSLIAPAMNTEAFF. The DNA of the CDR3 is TGTGCCAGCAGCTTAATAGCCCCTGCCATGAACACTGAAGCTTTCTTT.

The chain employs TRBV4-1 and TRBJ2-2; 7 bases align to TRBD1. V lost 0 bases to trimming and J lost 2 bases; unmatched junction nucleotides: 3. Germline V gene lookup returns CDR1 MGHRA and CDR2 YSYEKL. CDR3 length: 16 amino acids. CDR3 nucleotides: TGCGCCAGCAGCCAAGAGGACAGGACTAACACCGGGGAGCTGTTTTTT. It encodes CASSQEDRTNTGELFF.

This clonotype was seen only a few times. The chain links TRBV7-2 to TRBJ2-7, with D uncertain. Germline V gives CDR1 SGHTA, CDR2 FQGNSA. Between the trimmed V and J ends, which lost 5 bases and 0 bases, there was a span of 14 bases. This CDR3 spans 15 amino acids. CDR3 DNA sequence: TGTGCCAGCAGCCCAAGGATCTGGAGCTCCTACGAGCAGTACTTC. Amino acid sequence: CASSPRIWSSYEQYF.

The chain joins TRBV12-5 to TRBJ2-2; D not certain. The CDR3 spans 15 residues. V dropped 2 bases and J dropped 0 bases, with 7 bases sitting between them. Germline assignment: CDR1 LGHNT and CDR2 FRNRAP. The CDR3 DNA reads TGTGCTAGTGGTTTGCGGCAAGCGAACACCGGGGAGCTGTTTTTT. Its translation is CASGLRQANTGELFF.

The V and J genes are TRBV5-8 and TRBJ2-3; TRBD1 matches 8 bases. The CDR3 covers 16 residues. After removal of 4 bases from V and 2 bases from J, the junction contained 9 bases not matched to a gene. Germline CDR1 reads SGHTS; CDR2 reads YDEGEE. CDR3: CASSPLGQAFTDTQYF. The CDR3, as DNA: TGTGCCAGCAGCCCCCTGGGACAGGCATTCACAGATACGCAGTATTTT.

The chain links TRBV5-4 to TRBJ2-1; D unclear. Per the germline V gene, CDR1 is SGHNT and CDR2 is YYREEE (reference sequence). With 4 bases removed from V and 0 bases from J, the gap between germline ends came to 14 bases. This CDR3 region has 16 residues. The CDR3 spells CASSAAPTGSYNEQFF. In DNA form, the CDR3 reads TGTGCCAGCAGCGCCGCTCCTACCGGCTCCTACAATGAGCAGTTCTTC.

This clonotype was seen a handful of times. The gene calls are TRBV7-2 and TRBJ2-3; a possible D gene is TRBD2 (6 bases). Per germline, CDR1 SGHTA and CDR2 FQGNSA. V shed 10 bases and J shed 6 bases, with 17 bases lying between them. There are 13 residues in the CDR3. CDR3 bases: TGTGCCACCTCCGGGACTGGTTTGGATACGCAGTATTTT. It encodes CATSGTGLDTQYF.

V usage is TRBV7-9 and J usage is TRBJ2-5, with 7 nucleotides matching TRBD2. The CDR3 covers 16 residues. The germline V gene encodes CDR1 SEHNR and CDR2 FQNEAQ (reference sequence). Trimming took 3 bases from V and 3 from J; bases not matched to a gene: 10. The CDR3 bases are TGTGCCAGCAGCTTCTACCTTCCGGGACTAAAAGAGACCCAGTACTTC. Its translation is CASSFYLPGLKETQYF.

The chain couples TRBV6-6 to TRBJ2-1; D call uncertain. The CDR3 has 14 residues. The V end lost 0 bases, the J end lost 10 bases, and 13 bases lay between the germline ends. CDR1 and CDR2 (germline): MNHNY, SVGAGI (reference sequence). For the CDR3, the DNA is TGTGCCAGCAGTTACTCGATACCCCCCGGGGAGCAGTTCTTC. This codes for CASSYSIPPGEQFF.

This clonotype has more than one count but fewer than ten. The chain links TRBV7-9 to TRBJ1-2, with D maybe TRBD1 (5 bases). Germline V gene sequence: CDR1 SEHNR, CDR2 FQNEAQ (reference sequence). This CDR3 has 15 amino acids. V lost 5 bases and J 7 bases, leaving 20 bases between the germline ends. This CDR3 is CASSKTPGGSAGYTF. CDR3 nucleotides: TGTGCCAGCAGCAAAACCCCGGGGGGTTCAGCTGGCTACACCTTC.

The CDR3 nucleotides are TGTGCCAGCACCTCTAGTGGGGAAGCTTTCTTT. It yields the protein CASTSSGEAFF. The J gene is TRBJ1-1, the V gene TRBV7-4; D not resolved. With 7 bases removed from V and 8 bases from J, the gap between germline ends came to 11 bases. The germline V gene encodes CDR1 SGHVT and CDR2 SQSDAQ. The CDR3 spans 11 residues. The full variable domain, rest sourced from reference TRBV7-4 and TRBJ1-1, is GAGVSQSPRYKVAKRGRDVALRCDSISGHVTLYWYRQTLGQGSEVLTYSQSDAQRDKSGRPSGRFSAERPERSVSTLKIQRTEQGDSAVYLCASTSSGEAFFGQGTRLTVV.

The J gene is TRBJ2-5, the V gene TRBV18; 9 positions agree with TRBD1. CDR1 is KGHSH, CDR2 LQKENI, per germline. This CDR3 contains 14 residues. V dropped 5 bases and J dropped 0; count of bases not matched to a gene: 1. CDR3 bases: TGTGCCAGCTCAGACAGGGGGAACCAAGAGACCCAGTACTTC. Encoded protein: CASSDRGNQETQYF. The full variable domain, completed using reference TRBV18 and TRBJ2-5, is NAGVMQNPRHLVRRRGQEARLRCSPMKGHSHVYWYRQLPEEGLKFMVYLQKENIIDESGMPKERFSAEFPKEGPSILRIQQVVRGDSAAYFCASSDRGNQETQYFGPGTRLLVL.

The rearrangement links TRBV12-3 or TRBV12-4 to TRBJ2-1; 9 nucleotides match TRBD1. This CDR3 spans 15 amino acids. The ends lost 5 bases at V and 8 bases at J; junction bases unmatched: 10. CDR3 loop: CASSPGTGYADEQFF. The CDR3 DNA sequence: TGTGCCAGCAGTCCCGGGACAGGGTATGCCGATGAGCAGTTCTTC.

This chain connects TRBV20-1 to TRBJ1-2, with a weak D call TRBD1 (5 bases). The CDR3 has 17 residues. The germline V gene encodes CDR1 DFQATT and CDR2 SNEGSKA (reference sequence). Deletions cut 1 base from V and 5 bases from J, with 23 bases between. The chain's CDR3 is CSARGFYGGDYEYGYTF. As DNA, the CDR3 is TGCAGTGCTAGAGGCTTTTACGGGGGGGATTATGAGTATGGCTACACCTTC.

This clonotype occurred once. J is TRBJ1-2 and V is TRBV27, with 9 bases identical to TRBD1. The V and J ends lost 4 bases and 8 bases, in that order; junction bases with no gene match: 8. This CDR3 is built from 14 residues. Germline V gene data show CDR1 as MNHEY and CDR2 as SMNVEV (reference sequence). In nucleotides, the CDR3 is TGTGCCAGCAGTTATGGGGGACAGGGACGCGGCTACACCTTC. Protein: CASSYGGQGRGYTF.

This clonotype showed up just a few times. The V and J genes are TRBV7-2 and TRBJ2-7; D call uncertain. The CDR3 length is 14 residues. The germline V and J ends were trimmed by 5 bases and 3 bases, with 14 bases remaining between them. Germline CDR1 and CDR2: SGHTA and FQGNSA. This CDR3 reads CASSPLAEIYEQYF. CDR3 DNA: TGTGCCAGCAGCCCCCTGGCAGAAATCTACGAGCAGTACTTC. The full variable domain, completed using reference TRBV7-2 and TRBJ2-7, is GAGVSQSPSNKVTEKGKDVELRCDPISGHTALYWYRQSLGQGLEFLIYFQGNSAPDKSGLPSDRFSAERTGGSVSTLTIQRTQQEDSAVYLCASSPLAEIYEQYFGPGTRLTVT.

The rearrangement uses TRBV7-6 and TRBJ2-7, with 7 bases aligning to TRBD1. Trimming removed 5 bases from V and 6 bases from J; junction bases left unmatched: 13. The germline CDR1 and CDR2 sequences are SGHVS and FNYEAQ. The CDR3 consists of 15 residues. The CDR3 DNA reads TGTGCCAGCAGCGCGAGCACAGGGGTGGGCGCCGAGCAGTACTTC. This translates into CASSASTGVGAEQYF.

The rearrangement uses TRBV4-1 and TRBJ1-5; weak D call: TRBD1 (5 bases). CDR3 length equals 14 residues. Per germline, CDR1 MGHRA and CDR2 YSYEKL. The germline V and J ends were trimmed by 1 base and 9 bases, with 13 bases remaining between them. Here the CDR3 reads CASSQGRGGGPQHF. CDR3 in DNA: TGCGCCAGCAGCCAAGGCCGGGGCGGGGGGCCCCAGCATTTT.

There are a few counts of this clonotype. The rearrangement uses TRBV18 and TRBJ1-4; D remains ambiguous. CDR1 is KGHSH, CDR2 LQKENI, per germline. V was trimmed by 2 bases and J by 7 bases, leaving 11 bases between them. The CDR3 is made up of 14 amino acids. CDR3 protein: CASSPKAGGEKLFF. The CDR3 region has the DNA TGTGCCAGCTCACCAAAGGCCGGCGGTGAAAAACTGTTTTTT.

The genes are TRBV6-1 and TRBJ1-6; tentative D call: TRBD1 (6 bases). The CDR3 is made up of 14 amino acids. Germline V gives CDR1 MNHNS, CDR2 SASEGT. V lost 7 bases to trimming and J lost 10 bases, with 17 bases between them. As DNA, the CDR3 is TGTGCCAGCACCCTCCCACAGGGTGAATCACCCCTCCACTTT. It yields the protein CASTLPQGESPLHF.

This chain joins TRBV25-1 and TRBJ2-7; D possibly corresponds to TRBD2 (5 bases). The CDR3 contains 15 residues. Germline V gene data show CDR1 as MGHDK and CDR2 as SYGVNS. V shed 3 bases and J shed 3 bases, with 15 bases lying between them. The CDR3 region has the DNA TGTGCCAGCAGTGACCCTGCCGGAGGTCTCTACGAGCAGTACTTC. The encoded protein is CASSDPAGGLYEQYF.

This clonotype was seen repeatedly, ten times or more. V is TRBV7-2 and J is TRBJ2-3, with D possibly TRBD1 on 5 matching bases. Germline V gene data show CDR1 as SGHTA and CDR2 as FQGNSA. The CDR3 length is 13 residues. V lost 4 bases to trimming and J lost 6 bases, with 11 bases between them. The CDR3: CASSSSGADTQYF. The CDR3, as DNA: TGTGCCAGCAGCTCGAGTGGGGCCGATACGCAGTATTTT. The full variable domain, rest sourced from reference TRBV7-2 and TRBJ2-3, is GAGVSQSPSNKVTEKGKDVELRCDPISGHTALYWYRQSLGQGLEFLIYFQGNSAPDKSGLPSDRFSAERTGGSVSTLTIQRTQQEDSAVYLCASSSSGADTQYFGPGTRLTVL.

The chain links TRBV6-2 or TRBV6-3 to TRBJ2-5, with D perhaps matching TRBD1 (5 bases). The CDR3 has 14 residues. Trimming removed 7 bases from V and 4 bases from J, with 16 bases in between. The germline gives CDR1 MNHEY, CDR2 SVGEGT. Here the CDR3 reads CASKTVALGETQYF. CDR3 DNA: TGTGCCAGCAAGACAGTGGCTCTAGGAGAGACCCAGTACTTC.